The 9 T cell receptor beta chains below were found in one sample sequenced in a study of T cells in Graves' hyperthyroidism and ophthalmopathy. Authors of the study amplified TCR beta CDR3 regions from RNA transcripts. The TCR CDR3 was amplified in a first-round RT-PCR using the HTBI primer set. A single record per CDR3 protein comes from TCRdb applying MiXCR to the multiplex PCR reads. In the table there are 300,000 to 400,000 distinct CDR3 sequences, about 20% of which are singletons. Input material: blood. The receptors were gathered from a woman in her forties or fifties with Graves' hyperthyroidism.

In this sample, this clonotype turned up many times. CDR3 nucleotides: TGTGCCAGCATGAGGGGGACGGGCTTCTACGAGCAGTACTTC. Protein sequence: CASMRGTGFYEQYF. The gene calls are TRBV6-1 and TRBJ2-7, with D perhaps TRBD1 (6 bases). The CDR3 has 14 residues. Germline CDR1 reads MNHNS; CDR2 reads SASEGT. V lost 7 bases and J 3 bases, leaving 16 bases between the germline ends.

This clonotype was seen at least ten times. V and J are TRBV6-1 and TRBJ1-1; D may be TRBD1 (6 bases). Trimming took off 5 bases at V and 7 bases at J, with 11 bases between the two ends. Germline lookup yields CDR1 MNHNS and CDR2 SASEGT. This CDR3 region has 12 residues. This chain's CDR3 is CASSSGTNEAFF. DNA for the CDR3: TGTGCCAGCAGTAGCGGGACAAATGAAGCTTTCTTT.

The chain combines TRBV6-2 or TRBV6-3 with TRBJ2-3, with D perhaps TRBD2 (6 bases). Trimming left V 4 bases short and J 0 bases short, with 11 bases between. The CDR3 contains 15 residues. Germline CDR1 is MNHEY and CDR2 is SVGEGT. CDR3: CASSSVLASTDTQYF. The CDR3, as DNA: TGTGCCAGCAGTTCGGTTCTAGCGAGCACAGATACGCAGTATTTT.

The chain couples TRBV19 to TRBJ2-5, with TRBD1 matching 9 bases. The CDR3 runs to 15 residues. With V trimmed by 3 bases and J by 5 bases, 7 bases remained unmatched. Germline V CDR1 and CDR2: LNHDA, SQIVND (reference sequence). The CDR3 bases are TGTGCCAGTAGTATCCGGGACAGGGCGCGGGAGACCCAGTACTTC. It encodes CASSIRDRARETQYF.

V usage is TRBV12-3 or TRBV12-4 and J usage is TRBJ1-6; D gene uncertain. This CDR3 contains 16 residues. V was shortened by 0 bases and J by 1 base, with 7 bases between the two germline ends. This CDR3 is CASSLAPGSYNSPLHF. As DNA, the CDR3 is TGTGCCAGCAGTTTAGCGCCGGGGTCCTATAATTCACCCCTCCACTTT.

The sample holds a few counts of this clonotype. No DNA is shown, since the ends of the CDR3 on it are uncertain; the CDR3 is the one TCRdb lists. This chain uses TRBV30 with TRBJ1-1; the DNA was not compared with TRBD1, the D call given in the table. The CDR3 contains 11 residues when both ends are counted. Germline V gives CDR1 GTSNPN, CDR2 SVGIG (reference sequence). CDR3 protein: CAWKVGVGTFF.

The rearrangement uses TRBV3-1 and TRBJ2-2; 9 bases are shared with TRBD1. Germline V lookup: CDR1 LGHDT, CDR2 YNNKEL (reference sequence). The junction had 5 bases not matched to a gene; V was cut back by 1 base and J by 5 bases. This CDR3 has 16 amino acids. In DNA, the CDR3 is TGTGCCAGCAGCCAAGCCGGGACAGGGAATACCGGGGAGCTGTTTTTT. Protein product: CASSQAGTGNTGELFF.

This clonotype was seen only a few times. V and J are TRBV18 and TRBJ2-4; 9 bases line up with TRBD1. Germline-derived CDR1 and CDR2 are KGHSH and LQKENI. After removal of 3 bases from V and 8 bases from J, the junction contained 8 bases not matched to a gene. The length of the CDR3 is 15 residues. CDR3 nucleotide sequence: TGTGCCAGCTCACCTGTGGACAGGGGAGGCGACATTCAGTACTTC. It encodes CASSPVDRGGDIQYF.

Comment on this clonotype: A much larger clonotype is one base distant, so this may be a read error. The V and J genes are TRBV6-2 or TRBV6-3 and TRBJ1-1, with unresolved D. The germline CDR1 and CDR2 sequences are MNHEY and SVGEGT. This CDR3 spans 11 amino acids. CDR3 DNA sequence: TGTGTCAGCATCCAAGCCGCAGAAGCTTTCTTT. Translated, it gives CVSIQAAEAFF.